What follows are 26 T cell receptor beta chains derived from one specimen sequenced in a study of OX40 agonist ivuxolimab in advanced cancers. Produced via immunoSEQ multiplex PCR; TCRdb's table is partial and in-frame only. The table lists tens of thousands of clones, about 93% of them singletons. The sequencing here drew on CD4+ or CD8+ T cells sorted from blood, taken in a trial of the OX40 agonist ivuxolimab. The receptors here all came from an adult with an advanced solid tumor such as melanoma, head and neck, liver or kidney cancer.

In DNA, the CDR3 is TGTGCCAGCAGCCCTAACAGAGGCTCCTACAATGAGCAGTTCTTC. It translates to CASSPNRGSYNEQFF. J is TRBJ2-1 and V is TRBV6-6, with D uncertain. The germline CDR1 and CDR2 sequences are MNHNY and SVGAGI (reference sequence). The CDR3 loop spans 15 amino acids. Trimming pared 6 bases from V and 0 bases from J, leaving 12 bases between.

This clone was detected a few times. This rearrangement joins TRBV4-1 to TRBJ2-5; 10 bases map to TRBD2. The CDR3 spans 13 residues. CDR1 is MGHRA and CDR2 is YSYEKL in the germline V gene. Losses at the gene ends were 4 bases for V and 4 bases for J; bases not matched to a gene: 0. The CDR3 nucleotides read TGCGCCAGCAGCCTAGCGGGAGGAGAGACCCAGTACTTC. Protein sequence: CASSLAGGETQYF.

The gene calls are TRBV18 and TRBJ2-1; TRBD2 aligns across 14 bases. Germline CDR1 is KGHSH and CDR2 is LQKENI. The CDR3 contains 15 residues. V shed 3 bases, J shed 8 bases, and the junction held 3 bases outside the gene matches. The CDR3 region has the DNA TGTGCCAGCTCACCGGGACTAGCGGGAGTCTATGAGCAGTTCTTC. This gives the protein CASSPGLAGVYEQFF.

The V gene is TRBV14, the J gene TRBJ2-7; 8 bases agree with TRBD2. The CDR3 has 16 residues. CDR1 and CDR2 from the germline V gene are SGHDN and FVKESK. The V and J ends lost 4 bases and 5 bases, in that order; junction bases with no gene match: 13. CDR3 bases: TGTGCCAGCAGCCGGGGGAGGGTAGCGGGAAACCACGAGCAGTACTTC. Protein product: CASSRGRVAGNHEQYF.

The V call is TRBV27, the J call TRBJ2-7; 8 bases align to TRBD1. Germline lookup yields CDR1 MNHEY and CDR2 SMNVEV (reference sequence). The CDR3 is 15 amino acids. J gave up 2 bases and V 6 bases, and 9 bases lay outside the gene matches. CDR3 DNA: TGTGCCAGCAGCCGCCGGCCGGGACAGGCCTACGAGCAGTACTTC. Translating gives CASSRRPGQAYEQYF.

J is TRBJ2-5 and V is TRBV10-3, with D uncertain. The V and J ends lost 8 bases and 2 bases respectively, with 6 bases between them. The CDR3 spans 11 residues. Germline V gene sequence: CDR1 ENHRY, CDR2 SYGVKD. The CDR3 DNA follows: TGTGCCATCGGCGGACAAGAGACCCAGTACTTC. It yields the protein CAIGGQETQYF.

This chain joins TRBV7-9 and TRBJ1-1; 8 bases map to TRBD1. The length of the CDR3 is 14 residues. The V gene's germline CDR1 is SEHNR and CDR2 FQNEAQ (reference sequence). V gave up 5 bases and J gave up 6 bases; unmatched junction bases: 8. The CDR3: CASSASGGLSEAFF. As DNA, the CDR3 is TGTGCCAGCAGCGCCTCAGGGGGCCTCTCTGAAGCTTTCTTT.

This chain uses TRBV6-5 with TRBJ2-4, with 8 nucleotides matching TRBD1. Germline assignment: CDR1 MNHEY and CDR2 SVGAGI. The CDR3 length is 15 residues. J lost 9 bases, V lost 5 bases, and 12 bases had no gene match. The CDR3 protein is CASSIRQGLRSIQYF. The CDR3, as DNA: TGTGCCAGCAGTATTCGACAGGGGTTGAGGAGCATTCAGTACTTC.

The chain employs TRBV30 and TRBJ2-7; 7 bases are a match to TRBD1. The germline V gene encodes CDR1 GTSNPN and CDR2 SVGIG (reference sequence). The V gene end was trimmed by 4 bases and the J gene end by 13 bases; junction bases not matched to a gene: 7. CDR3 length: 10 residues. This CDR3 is CAWMGTETYF. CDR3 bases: TGTGCCTGGATGGGGACAGAGACTTACTTC. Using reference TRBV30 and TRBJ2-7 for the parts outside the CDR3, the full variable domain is SQTIHQWPATLVQPVGSPLSLECTVEGTSNPNLYWYRQAAGRGLQLLFYSVGIGQISSEVPQNLSASRPQDRQFILSSKKLLLSDSGFYLCAWMGTETYFGPGTRLTVT.

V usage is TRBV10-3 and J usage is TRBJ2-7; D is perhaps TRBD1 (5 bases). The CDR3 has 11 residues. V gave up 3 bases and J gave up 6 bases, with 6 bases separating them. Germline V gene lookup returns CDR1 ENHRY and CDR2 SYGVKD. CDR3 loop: CAISDRVEQYF. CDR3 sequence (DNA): TGTGCCATCAGTGACAGGGTCGAGCAGTACTTC.

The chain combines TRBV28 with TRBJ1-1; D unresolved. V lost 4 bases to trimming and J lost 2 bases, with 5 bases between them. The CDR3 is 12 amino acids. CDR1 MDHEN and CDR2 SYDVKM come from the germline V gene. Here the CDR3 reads CASSSFNTEAFF. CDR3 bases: TGTGCCAGCAGTTCCTTCAACACTGAAGCTTTCTTT.

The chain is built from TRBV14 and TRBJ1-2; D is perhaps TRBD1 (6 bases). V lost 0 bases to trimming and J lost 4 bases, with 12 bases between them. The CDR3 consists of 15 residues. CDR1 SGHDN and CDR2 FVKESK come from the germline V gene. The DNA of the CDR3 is TGTGCCAGCAGCCAAGACAACAGGGCTATCTATGGCTACACCTTC. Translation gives CASSQDNRAIYGYTF.

In DNA form, the CDR3 reads TGTGCCAGCAGCTTATTCGGGACAGGGGCGCTCACAGATACGCAGTATTTT. As protein: CASSLFGTGALTDTQYF. The chain has TRBV11-3 and TRBJ2-3, with 10 bases lining up with TRBD1. The CDR3 has 17 residues. V was clipped by 2 bases and J by 2 bases; unmatched bases: 7. The germline gives CDR1 SGHNT, CDR2 YENEEA.

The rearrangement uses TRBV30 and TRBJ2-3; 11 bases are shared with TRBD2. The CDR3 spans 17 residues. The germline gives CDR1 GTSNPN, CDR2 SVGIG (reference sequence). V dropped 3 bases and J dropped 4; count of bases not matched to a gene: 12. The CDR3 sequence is CAWRQGISGRAPDTQYF. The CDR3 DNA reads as TGTGCCTGGAGGCAGGGGATTAGCGGGAGGGCCCCAGATACGCAGTATTTT. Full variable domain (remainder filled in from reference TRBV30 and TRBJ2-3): SQTIHQWPATLVQPVGSPLSLECTVEGTSNPNLYWYRQAAGRGLQLLFYSVGIGQISSEVPQNLSASRPQDRQFILSSKKLLLSDSGFYLCAWRQGISGRAPDTQYFGPGTRLTVL.

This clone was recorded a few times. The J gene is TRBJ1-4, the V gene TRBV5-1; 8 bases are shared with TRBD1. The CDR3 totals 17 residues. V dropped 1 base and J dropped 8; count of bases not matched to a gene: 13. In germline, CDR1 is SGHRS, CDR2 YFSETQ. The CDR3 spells CASSLSGTGFSGEKLFF. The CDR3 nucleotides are TGCGCCAGCAGCTTGTCTGGGACAGGTTTTTCAGGGGAAAAACTGTTTTTT.

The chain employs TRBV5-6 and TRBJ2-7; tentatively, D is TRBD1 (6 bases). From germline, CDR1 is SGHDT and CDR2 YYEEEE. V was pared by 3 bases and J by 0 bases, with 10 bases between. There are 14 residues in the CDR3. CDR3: CASSSGTPSYEQYF. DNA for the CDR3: TGTGCCAGCAGCTCCGGGACACCCTCCTACGAGCAGTACTTC. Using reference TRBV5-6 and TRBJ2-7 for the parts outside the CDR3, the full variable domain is DAGVTQSPTHLIKTRGQQVTLRCSPKSGHDTVSWYQQALGQGPQFIFQYYEEEERQRGNFPDRFSGHQFPNYSSELNVNALLLGDSALYLCASSSGTPSYEQYFGPGTRLTVT.

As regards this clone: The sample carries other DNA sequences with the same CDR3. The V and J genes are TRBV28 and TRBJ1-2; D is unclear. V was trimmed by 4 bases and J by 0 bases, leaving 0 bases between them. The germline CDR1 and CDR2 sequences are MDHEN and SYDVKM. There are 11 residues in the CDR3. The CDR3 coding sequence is TGTGCCAGCAGTTCTAACTATGGCTACACCTTC. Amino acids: CASSSNYGYTF.

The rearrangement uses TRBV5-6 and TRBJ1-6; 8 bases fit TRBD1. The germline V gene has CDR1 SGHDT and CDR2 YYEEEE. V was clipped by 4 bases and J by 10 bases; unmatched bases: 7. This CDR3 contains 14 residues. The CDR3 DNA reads TGTGCCAGCAGCCGAACGACAGGGGTCTCACCCCTCCACTTT. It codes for CASSRTTGVSPLHF. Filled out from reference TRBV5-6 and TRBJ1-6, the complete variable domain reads DAGVTQSPTHLIKTRGQQVTLRCSPKSGHDTVSWYQQALGQGPQFIFQYYEEEERQRGNFPDRFSGHQFPNYSSELNVNALLLGDSALYLCASSRTTGVSPLHFGNGTRLTVT.

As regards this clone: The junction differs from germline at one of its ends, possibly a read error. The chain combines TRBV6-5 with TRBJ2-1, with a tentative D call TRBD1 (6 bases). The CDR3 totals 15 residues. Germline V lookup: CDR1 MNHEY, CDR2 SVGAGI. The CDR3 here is CASNYGQSSYNEQFF. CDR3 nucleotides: TGTGCCAGCAATTACGGACAGAGCTCCTACAATGAGCAGTTCTTC.

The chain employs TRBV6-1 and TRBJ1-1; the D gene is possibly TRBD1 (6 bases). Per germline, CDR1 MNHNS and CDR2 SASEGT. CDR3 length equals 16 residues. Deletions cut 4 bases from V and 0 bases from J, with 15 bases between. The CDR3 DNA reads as TGTGCCAGCAGTGCTACTGTGGACAGTCTGAACACTGAAGCTTTCTTT. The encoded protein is CASSATVDSLNTEAFF.

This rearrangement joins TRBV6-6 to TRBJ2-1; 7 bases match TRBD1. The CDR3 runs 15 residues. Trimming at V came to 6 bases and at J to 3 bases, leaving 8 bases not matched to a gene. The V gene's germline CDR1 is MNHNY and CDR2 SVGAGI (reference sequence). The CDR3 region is CASSRNRDSYNEQFF. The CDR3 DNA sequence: TGTGCCAGCAGCCGGAACCGGGACAGCTACAATGAGCAGTTCTTC.

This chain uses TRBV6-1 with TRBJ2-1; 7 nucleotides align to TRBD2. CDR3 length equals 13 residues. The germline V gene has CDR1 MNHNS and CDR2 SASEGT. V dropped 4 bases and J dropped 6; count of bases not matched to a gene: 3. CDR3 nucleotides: TGTGCCAGCAGTGGGACTAGTATCAATGAGCAGTTCTTC. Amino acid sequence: CASSGTSINEQFF.

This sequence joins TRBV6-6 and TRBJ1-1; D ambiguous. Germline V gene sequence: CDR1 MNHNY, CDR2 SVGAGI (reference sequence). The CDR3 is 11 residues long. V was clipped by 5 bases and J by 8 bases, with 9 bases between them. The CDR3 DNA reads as TGTGCCAGCAGTCTGGGGATCGAAGCTTTCTTT. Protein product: CASSLGIEAFF.

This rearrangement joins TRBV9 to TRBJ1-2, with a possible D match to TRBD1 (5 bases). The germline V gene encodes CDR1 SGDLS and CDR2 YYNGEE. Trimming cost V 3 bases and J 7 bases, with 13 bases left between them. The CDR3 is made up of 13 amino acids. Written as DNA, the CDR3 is TGTGCCAGCAGCGCCAGGGATACACGTGGCTACACCTTC. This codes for CASSARDTRGYTF. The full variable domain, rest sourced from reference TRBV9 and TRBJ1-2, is DSGVTQTPKHLITATGQRVTLRCSPRSGDLSVYWYQQSLDQGLQFLIQYYNGEERAKGNILERFSAQQFPDLHSELNLSSLELGDSALYFCASSARDTRGYTFGSGTRLTVV.

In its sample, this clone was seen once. The CDR3 DNA is TGCGCCAGCAGCTTGAGGGCTGAAACAGATACGCAGTATTTT. This sequence encodes CASSLRAETDTQYF. The genes are TRBV5-1 and TRBJ2-3; unclear D gene. Germline V lookup: CDR1 SGHRS, CDR2 YFSETQ. There are 14 residues in the CDR3. V lost 1 base to trimming and J lost 3 bases, with 9 bases between them.

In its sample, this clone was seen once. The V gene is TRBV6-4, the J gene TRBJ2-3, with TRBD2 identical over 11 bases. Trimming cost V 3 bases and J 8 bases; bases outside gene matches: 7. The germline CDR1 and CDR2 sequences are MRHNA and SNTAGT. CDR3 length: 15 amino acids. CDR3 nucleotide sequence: TGTGCCAGCAGTGAACTAGCGGGAGTGCTGCGTACGCAGTATTTT. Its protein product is CASSELAGVLRTQYF.